This T cell receptor (beta chain) comes out of a study of T-cell memory formation after mild COVID-19. This clonotype was seen at least ten times. MiXCR was run by TCRdb on the 5' RACE reads, yielding one entry per CDR3 protein. The table shows approximately 450,000 distinct CDR3 sequences, with roughly 20% occurring only once. The CDR3 loop spans 10 amino acids. V dropped 6 bases and J dropped 6 bases, with 9 bases sitting between them. CDR1 and CDR2 from the germline V gene are SQVTM and ANQGSEA. The sequencing sample was made of PBMCs or a T cell subset sorted from them (not recorded which). This sequence joins TRBV29-1 and TRBJ2-7, with D unresolved. This TCR was sampled from an adult woman who had mild COVID-19 (a few samples of this study predate the infection). Cell type and time point are not known. The chain's CDR3 is CSVADFEQYF. Written as DNA, the CDR3 is TGCAGCGTGGCGGATTTCGAGCAGTACTTC.